Listed below are T cell receptor beta chains from one sample, sequenced in a study of T cell changes during pregnancy in multiple sclerosis. Measured with immunoSEQ multiplex PCR; TCRdb has only the in-frame clones, and not every one. The profile covers about 41,000 clones, with 90% appearing a single time and approximately 9.1% taken by the ten largest. This material consisted of CD8+ T cells from peripheral blood mononuclear cells, taken in the first trimester of pregnancy. These TCRs come from a female donor with multiple sclerosis, enrolled in a pregnancy study. Both conserved end residues are part of each CDR3. Fields, in order: D gene, V gene, clone size, CDR3 length, J gene, CDR3 protein, CDR3 DNA. The D gene is left open where the match is weak. Some rows have no size entry. The others give once, few or many, or a class for an expanded clone.

NA,TRBV27,NA,13,TRBJ1-1,CASSGNQGTEAFF,TGTGCCAGCAGTGGGAACCAGGGCACTGAAGCTTTCTTT
TRBD1,TRBV18,NA,15,TRBJ1-1,CASSGWDSSDTEAFF,TGTGCCAGCTCAGGGTGGGACAGCTCGGACACTGAAGCTTTCTTT
NA,TRBV5-6,NA,15,TRBJ2-7,CASSLMGLATYEQYF,TGTGCCAGCAGCCTAATGGGACTCGCGACCTACGAGCAGTACTTC
TRBD2,TRBV6-5,NA,15,TRBJ2-5,CASSYGGGMQETQYF,TGTGCCAGCAGCTATGGCGGGGGGATGCAAGAGACCCAGTACTTC
TRBD2,TRBV10-1,few,16,TRBJ2-7,CASSESLERGSYEQYF,TGCGCCAGCAGTGAGTCTCTGGAGCGGGGATCCTACGAGCAGTACTTC
NA,TRBV7-8,NA,14,TRBJ2-7,CASSISGTPYEQYF,TGTGCCAGCAGCATCTCCGGGACACCTTACGAGCAGTACTTC
TRBD2,TRBV11-3,NA,16,TRBJ2-1,CASSGPGLAGKNEQFF,TGTGCCAGCAGTGGACCGGGACTAGCGGGTAAAAATGAGCAGTTCTTC
NA,TRBV5-4,once,13,TRBJ1-1,CASTPGGNTEAFF,TGTGCCAGCACTCCCGGTGGGAACACTGAAGCTTTCTTT
NA,TRBV2,NA,15,TRBJ2-7,CASSLLTGDSYEQYF,TGTGCCAGCAGTCTATTAACGGGGGACTCCTACGAGCAGTACTTC
TRBD1,TRBV2,once,15,TRBJ2-3,CASSGTGHNTDTQYF,TGTGCCAGCAGTGGGACAGGGCATAACACAGATACGCAGTATTTT
NA,TRBV4-1,NA,14,TRBJ1-1,CASSQDQKNTEAFF,TGCGCCAGCAGCCAAGATCAGAAAAACACTGAAGCTTTCTTT
TRBD1,TRBV19,NA,17,TRBJ1-1,CASSAGTGIVFRTEAFF,TGTGCCAGTAGTGCTGGGACAGGGATAGTATTTCGGACTGAAGCTTTCTTT
NA,TRBV29-1,NA,15,TRBJ2-7,CSVERLNLGLYEQYF,TGCAGCGTTGAACGCTTAAATCTGGGCCTTTACGAGCAGTACTTC
TRBD2,TRBV4-1,NA,16,TRBJ2-1,CASSQGREVSVGEQFF,TGCGCCAGCAGCCAGGGGCGGGAGGTCAGTGTAGGGGAGCAGTTCTTC
NA,TRBV19,once,13,TRBJ1-1,CASSISMNTEAFF,TGTGCCAGTAGTATTAGTATGAACACTGAAGCTTTCTTT
NA,TRBV5-4,once,13,TRBJ1-2,CASSSTEPFGYTF,TGTGCCAGCAGCTCGACAGAGCCCTTCGGCTACACCTTC
TRBD1,TRBV30,NA,17,TRBJ1-6,CAWREGTGVKWGSPLHF,TGTGCCTGGAGAGAAGGGACAGGGGTAAAATGGGGTTCACCCCTCCACTTT
NA,TRBV23-1,NA,16,TRBJ1-5,CASSQMGRASNQPQHF,TGCGCCAGCAGTCAAATGGGCAGGGCAAGCAATCAGCCCCAGCATTTT
TRBD1,TRBV6-6,NA,12,TRBJ2-5,CATDRGGETQYF,TGTGCCACAGACAGGGGTGGGGAGACCCAGTACTTC
NA,TRBV9,NA,15,TRBJ1-5,CASSVGSGGYQPQHF,TGTGCCAGCAGCGTAGGGTCTGGGGGGTATCAGCCCCAGCATTTT
NA,TRBV7-8,NA,17,TRBJ1-2,CASSHGIQTGANYGYTF,TGTGCCAGCAGCCATGGAATCCAGACAGGAGCGAACTATGGCTACACCTTC
TRBD2,TRBV7-3,NA,15,TRBJ2-2,CASSPNGGSTGELFF,TGTGCCAGCAGCCCCAACGGGGGGTCCACCGGGGAGCTGTTTTTT
NA,TRBV6-5,NA,12,TRBJ1-1,CASSYHQGQAFF,TGTGCCAGCAGTTACCATCAGGGCCAAGCTTTCTTT
NA,TRBV29-1,NA,10,TRBJ1-1,CSVRDTEAFF,TGCAGCGTTCGGGACACTGAAGCTTTCTTT
NA,TRBV7-2,NA,14,TRBJ2-3,CASSLPSGADTQYF,TGTGCCAGCAGCTTACCTTCCGGTGCAGATACGCAGTATTTT
NA,TRBV9,NA,15,TRBJ2-2,CASSVYQVDTGELFF,TGTGCCAGCAGCGTTTATCAGGTGGACACCGGGGAGCTGTTTTTT
TRBD1,TRBV9,NA,18,TRBJ2-3,CASSDRDRAFSLTDTQYF,TGTGCCAGCAGCGACCGGGACAGGGCCTTTAGCCTCACAGATACGCAGTATTTT
TRBD2,TRBV7-9,NA,15,TRBJ2-5,CASSYSGGKRETQYF,TGTGCCAGCAGCTACTCGGGGGGGAAGCGGGAGACCCAGTACTTC
TRBD2,TRBV29-1,NA,13,TRBJ2-3,CSGGEGLGDTQYF,TGCAGCGGAGGGGAGGGGCTTGGAGATACGCAGTATTTT
NA,TRBV7-9,NA,15,TRBJ1-1,CASSLGEMRNTEAFF,TGTGCCAGCAGCTTAGGTGAGATGAGGAACACTGAAGCTTTCTTT
NA,TRBV6-5,NA,14,TRBJ1-3,CASSPQGTGNTIYF,TGTGCCAGCAGCCCACAGGGAACTGGAAACACCATATATTTT
TRBD1,TRBV4-1,NA,15,TRBJ2-7,CASSQGTGGINEQYF,TGCGCCAGCAGCCAGGGGACAGGGGGCATCAACGAGCAGTACTTC
TRBD1,TRBV19,NA,15,TRBJ2-7,CASSRPGQGLGEQYF,TGTGCCAGTAGCCGTCCGGGACAGGGCCTCGGGGAGCAGTACTTC
NA,TRBV27,NA,14,TRBJ2-7,CASSHQGGLYEQYF,TGTGCCAGCAGCCACCAGGGGGGCCTCTACGAGCAGTACTTC
NA,TRBV30,NA,13,TRBJ2-3,CAWSATSTDTQYF,TGTGCCTGGAGTGCCACTAGCACAGATACGCAGTATTTT
TRBD1,TRBV4-2,NA,17,TRBJ2-7,CASSQDGATGIFYEQYF,TGTGCCAGCAGCCAAGATGGGGCGACAGGGATATTCTACGAGCAGTACTTC
NA,TRBV5-3,NA,16,TRBJ1-1,CARSLRVITADTEAFF,TGTGCCAGAAGCCTGAGGGTCATTACGGCGGACACTGAAGCTTTCTTT
NA,TRBV4-3,few,15,TRBJ1-1,CASSQVLGEDTEAFF,TGCGCCAGCAGCCAAGTCCTAGGGGAGGACACTGAAGCTTTCTTT
TRBD1,TRBV11-2,NA,16,TRBJ2-4,CASSPKGQLAKNIQYF,TGTGCCAGCAGCCCAAAGGGACAGCTAGCCAAAAACATTCAGTACTTC
NA,TRBV19,NA,15,TRBJ2-3,CASSIVGASMDTQYF,TGTGCCAGTAGTATAGTAGGAGCGAGTATGGATACGCAGTATTTT
TRBD2,TRBV7-9,NA,16,TRBJ2-7,CASSSPGLASSYEQYF,TGTGCCAGCAGCTCCCCGGGACTAGCCAGCTCCTACGAGCAGTACTTC
TRBD1,TRBV2,once,13,TRBJ2-7,CASRAGQGYEQYF,TGTGCCAGCAGGGCGGGACAGGGTTACGAGCAGTACTTC
NA,TRBV9,NA,15,TRBJ2-5,CASSVEGSKGETQYF,TGTGCCAGCAGCGTAGAAGGTTCGAAGGGGGAGACCCAGTACTTC
TRBD2,TRBV30,NA,12,TRBJ2-1,CASQFSGRAVFF,TGTGCCTCCCAATTTAGCGGGAGGGCCGTGTTCTTC
NA,TRBV7-9,NA,16,TRBJ2-3,CASSQTGEVHTDTQYF,TGTGCCAGCAGTCAGACGGGGGAGGTACACACAGATACGCAGTATTTT